Listed below are T cell receptor beta chains from one sample, sequenced in a study of vaccination and CD4 T cells after COVID-19. TCRdb reprocessed the PCR reads via MiXCR and lists one record per CDR3 protein. The table lists roughly 4,900 distinct CDR3 sequences, 25% to 35% of them singletons, with roughly 34% in the top ten. Their antigens remain unidentified. The sequenced material came from CD4+ T cells from blood, cultured in vitro. The receptors shown here come from a human donor who had recovered from COVID-19. CDR3s include the opening cysteine and the closing phenylalanine or tryptophan. The D gene is left open where the match is weak. Expanded clones are given a class, and other clones once, few, many or no size at all.

TGTGCCAGCAGCTTGGGTGTCGTCACCTCCTACGAGCAGTACTTC	CASSLGVVTSYEQYF	15	TRBJ2-7	TRBV5-4	NA	NA
TGTGCCAGTACCACCGGGACTAGCGGGTCCAGTACGCAGTATTTT	CASTTGTSGSSTQYF	15	TRBJ2-3	TRBV19	TRBD2	NA
TGTGCCAGTAGTGCATACACGGCAAATCAGCCCCAGCATTTT	CASSAYTANQPQHF	14	TRBJ1-5	TRBV19	NA	few
TGTGCCAGCAGCTTCGACAGGGGGCTTGCTCGGGAGACCCAGTACTTC	CASSFDRGLARETQYF	16	TRBJ2-5	TRBV7-6	TRBD1	NA
TGTGCCAGCACCGCACAGGGGTTCGGAAACACCATATATTTT	CASTAQGFGNTIYF	14	TRBJ1-3	TRBV2	TRBD1	NA
TGCGCCAGCAGCGCCGGGCCTAGCGGGGGGAGTGGACAAGAGACCCAGTACTTC	CASSAGPSGGSGQETQYF	18	TRBJ2-5	TRBV4-1	TRBD2	NA
TGTGCCAGCAGCGGACAGACCTACGAGCAGTACTTC	CASSGQTYEQYF	12	TRBJ2-7	TRBV2	NA	NA
TGTGCCTGGAAGCCTGGAAACACCATATATTTT	CAWKPGNTIYF	11	TRBJ1-3	TRBV30	NA	few
TGTGCCAGCAGCTTTGCTTTTATGGGGGAAACTAGCGGGGGGTCGAGGGTAGGCACAGATACGCAGTATTTT	CASSFAFMGETSGGSRVGTDTQYF	24	TRBJ2-3	TRBV12-1	NA	NA
TGTGCCAGCAGTTATGGGCGCCCCTACGAGCAGTACTTC	CASSYGRPYEQYF	13	TRBJ2-7	TRBV6-5	NA	NA
TGTGCCAGCAGAAAAGGGTTTGGGAACACTGAAGCTTTCTTT	CASRKGFGNTEAFF	14	TRBJ1-1	TRBV6-1	NA	medium-sized
TGTGCCAGCAGTGAAGCGCGGGGACGAGGTCAGCCCCAGCATTTT	CASSEARGRGQPQHF	15	TRBJ1-5	TRBV2	NA	NA
TGTGCCAGCAGTAGGGGAAAAGGAGGGAGCGGGGGGGAGACCCAGTACTTC	CASSRGKGGSGGETQYF	17	TRBJ2-5	TRBV28	TRBD2	NA
TGCGCCAGCAGCCCGGGGGCCTACGAGCAGTACTTC	CASSPGAYEQYF	12	TRBJ2-7	TRBV5-1	NA	few
TGCAGTGCTGAAGCGGGGCCCGACACTGAAGCTTTCTTT	CSAEAGPDTEAFF	13	TRBJ1-1	TRBV20-1	NA	few
TGCAGTGCTAGAGACGGGACTAGGAGCACCGGGGAGCTGTTTTTT	CSARDGTRSTGELFF	15	TRBJ2-2	TRBV20-1	TRBD2	few
TGTGCCAGCCGAGTGATAGCGGGGGGAGAGCAGTACTTC	CASRVIAGGEQYF	13	TRBJ2-7	TRBV2	TRBD2	medium-sized
TGTGCCTGGAGCCCAGGGGGCCTGAACACTGAAGCTTTCTTT	CAWSPGGLNTEAFF	14	TRBJ1-1	TRBV30	TRBD1	NA
TGTGCCAGCAGTCCTTCAGGTTATGGGGGATATGGCTACACCTTC	CASSPSGYGGYGYTF	15	TRBJ1-2	TRBV6-1	NA	few
TGTGCCAGCAGCTTCTACCAAGGGACTGAAGCTTTCTTT	CASSFYQGTEAFF	13	TRBJ1-1	TRBV7-9	NA	NA
TGTGCCAGCAGCTCCGGACTAGCGGGAAGTGATACGCAGTATTTT	CASSSGLAGSDTQYF	15	TRBJ2-3	TRBV6-4	TRBD2	NA
TGCGCCAGCAGCTTGAAGGGAAACACCGGGGAGCTGTTTTTT	CASSLKGNTGELFF	14	TRBJ2-2	TRBV5-1	NA	few
TGTGCCAGCAGTGGACCCGGGGGGGGGAGGGAGACCCAGTACTTC	CASSGPGGGRETQYF	15	TRBJ2-5	TRBV2	TRBD2	NA
TGTGCCAGCAGCGGTGGGGGAGTGATTGATGAGCAGTTCTTC	CASSGGGVIDEQFF	14	TRBJ2-1	TRBV28	NA	NA
TGTGTCAGCAGACTAGACAGGGGTAACATTCAGTACTTC	CVSRLDRGNIQYF	13	TRBJ2-4	TRBV6-1	TRBD1	NA
TGTGCCAGCAGCATAACCCCAGGAAGGGAAGTGAGAGGCTACACCTTC	CASSITPGREVRGYTF	16	TRBJ1-2	TRBV5-4	NA	few
TGTGCCAGCAGCTTGGGGGGTTGGGGACTAGCGACCTACGAGCAGTACTTC	CASSLGGWGLATYEQYF	17	TRBJ2-7	TRBV5-4	TRBD2	NA
TGTGCCACCCCAACACCTAGCGGGGGTGGAGATACGCAGTATTTT	CATPTPSGGGDTQYF	15	TRBJ2-3	TRBV12-1	NA	NA
TGTGCCAGCAGAGTAACAGGGGGCGGCAACACTGAAGCTTTCTTT	CASRVTGGGNTEAFF	15	TRBJ1-1	TRBV6-4	TRBD1	few
TGTGCCAGCAGCACCCGGGACTACCCACTTATGGAGACCCAGTACTTC	CASSTRDYPLMETQYF	16	TRBJ2-5	TRBV7-9	TRBD2	NA
TGTGCCAGCAGCGGGAGGCGGCAGGCGCCGTGGGATTCACCCCTCCACTTT	CASSGRRQAPWDSPLHF	17	TRBJ1-6	TRBV6-1	NA	few
TGCGCCAGCAGCCAAGTAGTCGGGACTAGCGATCGGTACGAGCAGTACTTC	CASSQVVGTSDRYEQYF	17	TRBJ2-7	TRBV4-3	TRBD2	NA
TGTGCCAGCAGCTTAACAGGTGGAAATGAGCAGTTCTTC	CASSLTGGNEQFF	13	TRBJ2-1	TRBV11-3	NA	NA
TGTGCCAGCAGCTTGAGGGGGGGAAGTAGCTACACCTTC	CASSLRGGSSYTF	13	TRBJ1-2	TRBV5-5	NA	few
TGTGCCAGCAGTGTGGACCGGACAGGCCCAGTCTTC	CASSVDRTGPVF	12	TRBJ2-7	TRBV2	TRBD1	NA
TGTGCCAGCAGACAACGATCGGACGGCACTGAAGCTTTCTTT	CASRQRSDGTEAFF	14	TRBJ1-1	TRBV6-1	NA	few
TGTGCCAGCTCACCACCTCAAGGTCTCACAGATACGCAGTATTTT	CASSPPQGLTDTQYF	15	TRBJ2-3	TRBV18	NA	NA
TGTGCCACCAGTGACCAAGGACAGGGGGTGGCAGATACGCAGTATTTT	CATSDQGQGVADTQYF	16	TRBJ2-3	TRBV24-1	TRBD1	medium-sized
TGTGCCAGCAGCAGGGGACAGGGCAAGCTCTATGGCTACACCTTC	CASSRGQGKLYGYTF	15	TRBJ1-2	TRBV12-3/TRBV12-4	TRBD1	NA
TGTGCCACCAGCAGGAAACCAGGGGCTGAAGCTTTCTTT	CATSRKPGAEAFF	13	TRBJ1-1	TRBV15	NA	few
TGTGCCAGTAGTATGGTTAGGAGCACAGATACGCAGTATTTT	CASSMVRSTDTQYF	14	TRBJ2-3	TRBV19	NA	NA
TGCAGTGCTACCCCGGGACAGGGGCTTAATACGCAGTATTTT	CSATPGQGLNTQYF	14	TRBJ2-3	TRBV20-1	TRBD1	medium-sized
TGCAGTGCTAGAGTGCCCGGAGTCCCTAACTATGGCTACACCTTC	CSARVPGVPNYGYTF	15	TRBJ1-2	TRBV20-1	NA	NA
TGTGCCAGCAGCCTAACTAGTTCCGCAGATACGCAGTATTTT	CASSLTSSADTQYF	14	TRBJ2-3	TRBV5-8	NA	NA
TGCGCCAGCAGCCGGGACAGGGGCGAGCAGTACTTC	CASSRDRGEQYF	12	TRBJ2-7	TRBV5-1	TRBD1	NA
TGTGCCAGTACGGAGGGGAGGGCCAATGAGCAGTTCTTC	CASTEGRANEQFF	13	TRBJ2-1	TRBV19	TRBD2	once
TGTGCCAGCAGCTCTAGACAGCTCCGTTCCGGGGAGCTGTTTTTT	CASSSRQLRSGELFF	15	TRBJ2-2	TRBV7-2	NA	few
TGTGCCAGCCGTGGGCGACCGGGGCTCCCTTATTATGGCTACACCTTC	CASRGRPGLPYYGYTF	16	TRBJ1-2	TRBV2	NA	NA
TGCAGTGCAACCGGGACAGGGATTAATCAGCCCCAGCATTTT	CSATGTGINQPQHF	14	TRBJ1-5	TRBV20-1	TRBD1	NA
TGCGCCAGCAGCCAAGGGACCGCCCGGGGCTACACCTTC	CASSQGTARGYTF	13	TRBJ1-2	TRBV4-1	NA	few
TGCAGTGCGGCGCCGGGGGTGTCCTACGAGCAGTACTTC	CSAAPGVSYEQYF	13	TRBJ2-7	TRBV20-1	NA	NA
TGCGCCAGCAGCCAAGGGTCAGGGAGGGAGACCCAGTACTTC	CASSQGSGRETQYF	14	TRBJ2-5	TRBV4-1	NA	few
TGTGCCAGCAGTTTATCGAGGGTGAACACCGGGGAGCTGTTTTTT	CASSLSRVNTGELFF	15	TRBJ2-2	TRBV27	NA	medium-sized
TGTGCCATCAGTGAGTCGGGTTCGGCGGCAGTCCCATACAATGAGCAGTTCTTC	CAISESGSAAVPYNEQFF	18	TRBJ2-1	TRBV10-3	NA	NA
TGTGCCAGCAGTGACACCCCGGGGGGGACCCAGTACTTC	CASSDTPGGTQYF	13	TRBJ2-5	TRBV6-4	TRBD2	few
TGTGCCTGGGGGGGGGCAGGAGGATCTGGAAACACCATATATTTT	CAWGGAGGSGNTIYF	15	TRBJ1-3	TRBV30	NA	NA
TGTGCCAGCAGTGAACAGGGGCGTTCTAACTATGGCTACACCTTC	CASSEQGRSNYGYTF	15	TRBJ1-2	TRBV6-1	NA	NA
TGTGCCAGCAGTACATCGAGACTAGCGGGAGTCTACGAGCAGTACTTC	CASSTSRLAGVYEQYF	16	TRBJ2-7	TRBV6-2/TRBV6-3	TRBD2	few
TGTGCCAGCAGAAGCACGAACGAGCAGTACTTC	CASRSTNEQYF	11	TRBJ2-7	TRBV7-2	NA	NA